Following are 30 T cell receptor beta chains from one sample sequenced in a study of blood T cell repertoires in COVID-19. TCRdb's table, derived via immunoSEQ multiplex PCR, lists solely in-frame clones and lacks some. The sample contains 130,000 or so clones, around 89% of which appear only once. Sequences were obtained from peripheral blood. The receptors were gathered from a man aged 50 or older with acute or convalescent COVID-19.

The sample holds one count of this clone. This rearrangement joins TRBV14 to TRBJ2-3; D is perhaps TRBD2 (6 bases). V lost 2 bases, J lost 6 bases, and 9 bases lay in between. This CDR3 has 13 amino acids. Germline CDR1 and CDR2: SGHDN and FVKESK. The CDR3: CASSQPGVDTQYF. CDR3 nucleotide sequence: TGTGCCAGCAGCCAACCGGGAGTGGATACGCAGTATTTT.

The chain employs TRBV6-5 and TRBJ2-6, with D unresolved. Per the germline V gene, CDR1 is MNHEY and CDR2 is SVGAGI. V lost 6 bases and J lost 4, with 7 bases in between. This CDR3 contains 13 residues. CDR3 in DNA: TGTGCCAGCAGCCAGGTCGGGGCCAACGTCCTGACTTTC. This sequence encodes CASSQVGANVLTF.

The chain is built from TRBV6-2 or TRBV6-3 and TRBJ1-6; D possibly corresponds to TRBD1 (6 bases). Germline CDR1 MNHEY, CDR2 SVGEGT. V lost 0 bases and J 9 bases, leaving 12 bases between the germline ends. This CDR3 comprises 15 residues. The CDR3 DNA sequence: TGTGCCAGCAGTTACTCGGACAGTTCCAGTTCACCCCTCCACTTT. Amino acid sequence: CASSYSDSSSSPLHF.

V usage is TRBV30 and J usage is TRBJ1-4, with a tentative D call TRBD1 (5 bases). Trimming cost V 5 bases and J 0 bases, with 13 bases left between them. Per germline, CDR1 GTSNPN and CDR2 SVGIG (reference sequence). CDR3 size: 15 residues. The CDR3 is CAWRLTAATNEKLFF. CDR3 coding DNA: TGTGCCTGGCGGCTGACAGCCGCAACTAATGAAAAACTGTTTTTT.

The rearrangement links TRBV5-1 to TRBJ1-1; 7 nucleotides align to TRBD1. V lost 4 bases and J lost 2; bases outside the gene matches: 5. Germline V lookup: CDR1 SGHRS, CDR2 YFSETQ. The CDR3 runs 14 residues. The CDR3 reads CASSDGTANTEAFF. CDR3 in DNA: TGCGCCAGCAGCGACGGGACAGCAAACACTGAAGCTTTCTTT.

The rearrangement links TRBV6-2 or TRBV6-3 to TRBJ2-3, with D possibly TRBD1 on 6 matching bases. Deletions cut 4 bases from V and 3 bases from J, with 14 bases between. The CDR3 extends over 15 amino acids. The germline V gene encodes CDR1 MNHEY and CDR2 SVGEGT. In nucleotides, the CDR3 is TGTGCCAGCAGTTCCACAGGGCACCAGACAGATACGCAGTATTTT. This translates into CASSSTGHQTDTQYF.

This chain connects TRBV19 to TRBJ1-2; possibly TRBD1 for D (5 bases). V was cut by 2 bases and J by 2 bases, with 9 bases left in between. The CDR3 is made up of 14 amino acids. Germline V gene lookup returns CDR1 LNHDA and CDR2 SQIVND (reference sequence). For the CDR3, the DNA is TGTGCCAGTAGTATAAGGGCAGGGAACTATGGCTACACCTTC. Translated: CASSIRAGNYGYTF.

The V and J genes are TRBV10-3 and TRBJ1-2; D call uncertain. V was pared by 3 bases and J by 4 bases, with 6 bases between. The CDR3 contains 12 residues. CDR1 is ENHRY and CDR2 is SYGVKD in the germline V gene. The CDR3 bases are TGTGCCATCAGTGATGGCAGCTATGGCTACACCTTC. Amino acids: CAISDGSYGYTF.

The V and J genes are TRBV9 and TRBJ2-1, with 11 bases fitting TRBD2. CDR3 length: 18 amino acids. CDR1 and CDR2 from the germline V gene are SGDLS and YYNGEE. The V segment lost 0 bases and the J segment 6 bases; nucleotides outside the gene matches: 11. The CDR3 loop is CASSVATGLAGGSNEQFF. Here the CDR3 DNA reads TGTGCCAGCAGCGTAGCTACCGGGCTAGCGGGAGGAAGCAATGAGCAGTTCTTC.

The chain recombines TRBV27 with TRBJ1-1, with 7 positions matching TRBD1. The CDR3 consists of 13 residues. The ends lost 5 bases at V and 5 bases at J; junction bases unmatched: 5. Germline V gene lookup returns CDR1 MNHEY and CDR2 SMNVEV (reference sequence). The CDR3 sequence: CASSLQGWTEAFF. CDR3 nucleotides: TGTGCCAGCAGTCTACAGGGGTGGACTGAAGCTTTCTTT.

This sequence joins TRBV18 and TRBJ2-1; the D gene is possibly TRBD1 (5 bases). Germline values: CDR1 KGHSH, CDR2 LQKENI. Deletions cut 3 bases from V and 1 base from J, with 7 bases between. The length of the CDR3 is 14 residues. The CDR3 here is CASSPRQSYNEQFF. Written as DNA, the CDR3 is TGTGCCAGCTCACCGAGACAGTCCTACAATGAGCAGTTCTTC. Supplemented by reference TRBV18 and TRBJ2-1, the full variable domain reads NAGVMQNPRHLVRRRGQEARLRCSPMKGHSHVYWYRQLPEEGLKFMVYLQKENIIDESGMPKERFSAEFPKEGPSILRIQQVVRGDSAAYFCASSPRQSYNEQFFGPGTRLTVL.

The chain is built from TRBV5-6 and TRBJ1-2, with 10 bases that match TRBD1. The CDR3 extends over 15 amino acids. From germline, CDR1 is SGHDT and CDR2 YYEEEE. With 3 bases clipped from V and 4 bases from J, the junction kept 6 bases outside the gene matches. CDR3 region: CASSYWDRGIYGYTF. As DNA, the CDR3 is TGTGCCAGCAGCTACTGGGACAGGGGTATCTATGGCTACACCTTC.

This sequence joins TRBV6-5 and TRBJ2-5; D may be TRBD2 (5 bases). Germline loops: CDR1 MNHEY, CDR2 SVGAGI. Trimming took off 7 bases at V and 5 bases at J, with 14 bases between the two ends. The CDR3 consists of 13 residues. The CDR3, as DNA: TGTGCCAGCATGGAGGCTAGATGGGAGACCCAGTACTTC. As protein: CASMEARWETQYF.

This chain uses TRBV21-1 with TRBJ2-7; the tabulated D call, TRBD2, remains unverified against the DNA. TRBV21-1 is given as a pseudogene. The CDR3 covers 14 residues. The CDR3 sequence is CAREGLAGAYEQYF. DNA of the CDR3: TGTGCCAGGGAGGGACTAGCGGGAGCCTACGAGCAGTACTTC.

The chain carries TRBV30 and TRBJ1-6, with TRBD1 identical over 8 bases. The CDR3 length is 13 residues. CDR1 is GTSNPN and CDR2 is SVGIG in the germline V gene (reference sequence). V lost 1 base, J lost 8 bases, and 1 base stayed unmatched. The CDR3 reads CAWSADRDSPLHF. CDR3 coding DNA: TGTGCCTGGAGTGCGGACAGGGATTCACCCCTCCACTTT.

V and J are TRBV5-6 and TRBJ2-1; 8 bases align to TRBD1. The CDR3 totals 15 residues. CDR1 SGHDT and CDR2 YYEEEE come from the germline V gene. With 4 bases clipped from V and 8 bases from J, the junction kept 11 bases outside the gene matches. DNA of the CDR3: TGTGCCAGCAGCCCTCTTGGACAGGGAGTCGATGAGCAGTTCTTC. Its protein is CASSPLGQGVDEQFF.

The J gene is TRBJ1-1, the V gene TRBV3-1 (or the pseudogene TRBV3-2); weak D call: TRBD1 (5 bases). Germline CDR1 and CDR2: LGHDT and YNNKEL (reference sequence). V was trimmed by 4 bases and J by 1 base, leaving 10 bases between them. CDR3 length: 14 amino acids. This chain's CDR3 is CASSRGATNTEAFF. Here the CDR3 DNA reads TGTGCCAGCAGCCGGGGCGCTACGAACACTGAAGCTTTCTTT.

The chain joins TRBV30 to TRBJ2-7; D might be TRBD1 (6 bases). The CDR3 sequence is 14 residues long. V was trimmed by 2 bases and J by 9 bases, leaving 20 bases between them. Germline CDR1 reads GTSNPN; CDR2 reads SVGIG (reference sequence). CDR3 coding DNA: TGTGCCTGGAGTTCGGGACGCTCCCCCAGGGGGCAGTACTTC. It encodes CAWSSGRSPRGQYF.

CDR3 nucleotide sequence: TGTGCCAGCAGCTTAGTGGGGGCAGGGCTCCCGTTCTTC. It yields the protein CASSLVGAGLPFF. This rearrangement joins TRBV7-9 to TRBJ2-1; TRBD1 is a possible D gene (6 bases). The CDR3 is made up of 13 amino acids. With 1 base removed from V and 15 bases from J, the gap between germline ends came to 16 bases. Germline-derived CDR1 and CDR2 are SEHNR and FQNEAQ (reference sequence).

This clone was detected a few times. The chain uses TRBV3-1 (or the pseudogene TRBV3-2) and TRBJ2-5; D remains unclear. Germline lookup yields CDR1 LGHDT and CDR2 YNNKEL (reference sequence). The V end was cut by 6 bases, the J end by 1 base, with 9 bases between. CDR3 length: 13 amino acids. The CDR3 region is CASRPSVQETQYF. DNA of the CDR3: TGTGCCAGCAGGCCCAGCGTCCAAGAGACCCAGTACTTC.

The chain recombines TRBV30 with TRBJ2-7; D is ambiguous. This CDR3 is 14 amino acids long. CDR1 and CDR2 (germline): GTSNPN, SVGIG (reference sequence). The V end lost 0 bases, the J end lost 4 bases, and 13 bases lay between the germline ends. The DNA for the CDR3 is TGTGCCTGGAGTGTCTCGCCCACCGGGTACGAGCAGTACTTC. Amino acid sequence: CAWSVSPTGYEQYF.

The chain links TRBV5-1 to TRBJ1-2; 12 bases line up with TRBD1. Germline loops: CDR1 SGHRS, CDR2 YFSETQ. V shed 2 bases, J shed 7 bases, and the junction held 9 bases outside the gene matches. This CDR3 is 16 amino acids long. The CDR3 loop reads CASSFTGTGGAGGYTF. The CDR3 coding sequence is TGCGCCAGCAGCTTCACCGGGACAGGGGGCGCGGGTGGCTACACCTTC.

The J gene is TRBJ1-2, the V gene TRBV2, with TRBD1 matching 10 bases. This CDR3 comprises 14 residues. Germline V gives CDR1 SNHLY, CDR2 FYNNEI. The trim removed 3 bases at V and 8 bases at J, leaving 6 bases unmatched. The CDR3 loop reads CASSDGQGVLGYTF. CDR3 DNA: TGTGCCAGCAGTGATGGACAGGGGGTGCTAGGCTACACCTTC.

The V call is TRBV6-1, the J call TRBJ1-2, with D tentatively TRBD1 (5 bases). The germline CDR1 and CDR2 sequences are MNHNS and SASEGT. The length of the CDR3 is 14 residues. V was shortened by 3 bases and J by 5 bases, with 13 bases between the two germline ends. The CDR3 reads CASSEGLLLYGYTF. DNA of the CDR3: TGTGCCAGCAGTGAGGGACTGCTCCTTTATGGCTACACCTTC.

This sequence joins TRBV9 and TRBJ2-1; 8 bases are shared with TRBD2. The CDR3 totals 14 residues. CDR1 SGDLS and CDR2 YYNGEE come from the germline V gene. Trimming removed 0 bases from V and 11 bases from J; junction bases left unmatched: 7. The CDR3 is CASSVESSGNQQFF. In DNA form, the CDR3 reads TGTGCCAGCAGCGTAGAAAGTAGCGGGAACCAGCAGTTCTTC. Full variable domain (missing parts from reference TRBV9 and TRBJ2-1): DSGVTQTPKHLITATGQRVTLRCSPRSGDLSVYWYQQSLDQGLQFLIQYYNGEERAKGNILERFSAQQFPDLHSELNLSSLELGDSALYFCASSVESSGNQQFFGPGTRLTVL.

The rearrangement links TRBV12-3 or TRBV12-4 to TRBJ1-2, with D possibly being TRBD1 (6 bases). The V end was cut by 5 bases, the J end by 8 bases, with 9 bases between. The CDR3 covers 11 residues. The CDR3 DNA is TGTGCCAGCAGTCACAGGGAAGGCTACACCTTC. It specifies CASSHREGYTF.

This clone was picked up one time. The rearrangement uses TRBV3-1 (or the pseudogene TRBV3-2) and TRBJ1-6; 7 positions agree with TRBD1. This CDR3 has 14 residues. V gave up 3 bases and J gave up 8 bases; unmatched junction bases: 4. CDR1 and CDR2 (germline): LGHDT, YNNKEL (reference sequence). Here the CDR3 reads CASSHRDRYSPLHF. CDR3 sequence (DNA): TGTGCCAGCAGCCACCGGGACAGATATTCACCCCTCCACTTT.

The V gene is TRBV25-1, the J gene TRBJ1-3; no definite D call. Trimming took 2 bases from V and 2 from J, leaving 13 bases between them. This CDR3 comprises 16 residues. Germline CDR1 is MGHDK and CDR2 is SYGVNS. CDR3 residues: CASSENEGSAGNTIYF. The CDR3 DNA is TGTGCCAGCAGTGAAAATGAGGGTTCGGCTGGAAACACCATATATTTT.

The CDR3 here is CASQPGQGETQYF. Written as DNA, the CDR3 is TGTGCCTCTCAACCCGGACAGGGAGAGACCCAGTACTTC. The chain couples TRBV10-3 to TRBJ2-5, with 8 bases lining up with TRBD1. The ends lost 11 bases at V and 4 bases at J; junction bases unmatched: 9. Per the germline V gene, CDR1 is ENHRY and CDR2 is SYGVKD. The CDR3 totals 13 residues.

V usage is TRBV3-1 (or the pseudogene TRBV3-2) and J usage is TRBJ2-4, with a possible D match to TRBD2 (6 bases). CDR1 is LGHDT, CDR2 YNNKEL, per germline (reference sequence). The CDR3 is 17 amino acids. V lost 3 bases and J 1 base, leaving 16 bases between the germline ends. This CDR3 is CASSHLGGGRAKNIQYF. In DNA, the CDR3 is TGTGCCAGCAGCCATCTGGGAGGTGGGCGGGCCAAAAACATTCAGTACTTC.